This TCR beta chain is from a study of Tregs in tolerant kidney transplant recipients (dated by TCRdb to about 2019). Background for the entire study: The transplants used related donors with nonmyeloablative bone marrow transplantation, and mixed chimerism in the human trials was transient. TCRbeta sequencing was used in the study to identify donor-specific regulatory T cells before combined kidney and bone marrow transplantation, and the identified cells were then tracked after transplant. Broad study findings and their caveats: Biological reproducibility was not directly assessed, although technical replication error appeared to be minimal. In tolerant patients, the expansion of donor-specific Tregs was greater than global Treg expansion, suggesting that the expansion was antigen-driven rather than nonspecific. Because the study included only a small number of patients, the results must be confirmed in larger populations and under other immunosuppression protocols. The most biologically relevant and donor-specific TCRbeta repertoire appeared to be identified by expanding Tregs with activated donor B cells. For some patients, the PCR primers changed as time went on, which meant samples from those patients could not be compared with one another at the nucleotide level.

The CDR3 contains 16 residues, cysteine and phenylalanine counted. Shown are 39 bases from within the CDR3, in frame from base 1. Germline trimming amounts to 3 bases on V and 1 base on J, with 3 as the count of junction bases outside the gene matches. CDR1 WNHNN and CDR2 SYGVQD were looked up in the germline V gene (reference sequence). For TCRbeta CDR3 sequencing, genomic DNA was extracted from sorted cells using the QIAGEN DNeasy Blood and Tissue Kit. High-throughput TCRbeta CDR3 sequencing was carried out commercially through immunoSEQ, with PCR amplification with bias correction and internal controls included. The paper's processing steps were these. Unique productive TCRbeta sequences were defined by CDR3 nucleotide sequence when primers matched and otherwise by CDR3 amino acid sequence together with Vbeta and Jbeta genes. Sorting error was corrected by removing sequences shared between sorted populations at a frequency ratio of 2:1 or less, and the remaining shared sequences were assigned to the higher population. Sequences were defined as donor-reactive when expanded at least 5-fold in CFSE-low cells versus unstimulated cells and present at a frequency of at least 0.01% in CFSE-low cells. Jensen-Shannon divergence calculated on the top 100 TCRbeta sequences ranked by frequency was used to measure repertoire divergence. For any sample with multiple sequencing runs, sorting error was corrected in each run separately before the runs were pooled. Drawn from immuneACCESS, this table holds only the in-frame rearrangements with V and J called that TCRdb kept. Clones are partly lost; checked studies trace under half to an unresolved V gene and leave the rest unexplained. D and trimming come from the DNA, and the V and J calls and clone size come from that table. The table for this sample shows about 48,000 clones. Around 0.88% of the sample is taken by the ten largest.

Read against the paper, the sample's time point label means: blood sample drawn before combined kidney and bone marrow transplant. Unstimulated Tregs (CD4+CD25+CD127-), CD4+ non-Tregs (CD4+CD25-), CD4 and CD8 cells were FACS-sorted from thawed PBMCs. A few combined kidney and bone marrow transplant recipients from the ITN036ST trial were included as patients, and samples were available only from these trial subjects. Healthy control blood was processed by Ficoll density gradient to PBMCs and cryopreserved; patient PBMCs were collected before and after transplant. Worth noting for this clone: Its antigen is currently not known. The read terminates 3 residues before the CDR3 end, so the remaining end is supplied by the germline J gene.

The sequence links TRBV10-1 to TRBJ2-3, with TRBD2 identical over 11 junction bases. The input for sequencing was CD4+ T cells from blood, taken before the transplant. The TCR sequence derives from a human donor who received a combined kidney and bone marrow transplant. CDR3 reads: CASSDGGLAGTDTQYF. CDR3 DNA (partial): TGCGCCAGCAGTGATGGGGGACTAGCGGGCACAGATACG.